Reported below is one TCR beta chain. Antigen specificity is unknown. The sample comes from a study of T cell responses to AZD1222 COVID-19 vaccine. General study results and limits: In the spike-specific TCR repertoire, nearly half reportedly target unmutated variant regions. Possibly, clonal diversity was underestimated; donors were largely white British and included more females. Only five or six AZD1222 recipients were seropositive at baseline.

This CDR3 has 16 amino acids. Looked up from germline, CDR1 is ENHRY and CDR2 is SYGVKD. Germline trimming cut 4 bases from V and 4 bases from J; bases unmatched to any gene: 7. Generated by immunoSEQ multiplex PCR, the TCRdb table keeps only in-frame clones and is missing some. The data show some 100,000 clones, about 89% seen once. This clonotype was sampled from an adult in good health. V gene TRBV10-3 combines with J gene TRBJ2-1, with TRBD2 matching 10 bases. The sample in question was peripheral blood, obtained on day 0 of AZD1222 vaccination. The CDR3 nucleotides read TGTGCCATCAGTGGAACTAGCGGGATAGCTTACAATGAGCAGTTCTTC. Protein: CAISGTSGIAYNEQFF.